The 7 T cell receptor beta chains presented below share a single source sample, sequenced in a study of cytomegalovirus exposure and HLA in healthy donors. Both 60 Vbeta primers and 13 Jbeta primers went into the PCR. Profiled with immunoSEQ multiplex PCR; TCRdb holds only in-frame clones, not every one. The sample has about 130,000 clones, roughly 80% seen once. Sequenced material: PBMCs. Receptor source: a male donor in good health and CMV-seropositive.

About this clone: Distinct nucleotide sequences in the sample also encode this CDR3. The rearrangement uses TRBV10-3 and TRBJ2-1, with 10 bases fitting TRBD2. V dropped 2 bases and J dropped 5; count of bases not matched to a gene: 3. This CDR3 comprises 15 residues. CDR1 is ENHRY, CDR2 SYGVKD, per germline. The CDR3 coding sequence is TGTGCCATCAGTGAGACTAGCGGGAAGAACAATGAGCAGTTCTTC. Its translation is CAISETSGKNNEQFF.

The V and J genes are TRBV6-6 and TRBJ2-1, with D perhaps matching TRBD2 (5 bases). The V gene lost 5 bases and the J gene lost 2 bases, with 13 bases spanning the gap. This CDR3 spans 15 amino acids. The V gene's germline CDR1 is MNHNY and CDR2 SVGAGI (reference sequence). The CDR3 coding sequence is TGTGCCAGCAGTGATAGCGCTAAGCCCTACAATGAGCAGTTCTTC. Translating it yields CASSDSAKPYNEQFF.

This clone was recorded a few times. V is TRBV4-3 and J is TRBJ2-7; TRBD1 aligns across 9 bases. The V gene's germline CDR1 is LGHNA and CDR2 YSLEER. J was trimmed by 4 bases and V by 4 bases; bases with no gene match: 8. The CDR3 consists of 15 residues. The CDR3 is CASSRGGTGKYEQYF. DNA for the CDR3: TGCGCCAGCAGCCGGGGGGGGACAGGGAAATACGAGCAGTACTTC.

The chain couples TRBV27 to TRBJ1-4, with a weak D call TRBD1 (5 bases). The V gene lost 5 bases and the J gene lost 12 bases, with 16 bases spanning the gap. The CDR3 extends over 13 amino acids. The germline CDR1 and CDR2 sequences are MNHEY and SMNVEV (reference sequence). CDR3 coding DNA: TGTGCCAGCAGTCCACACTTACAGGAGCAACTGTTTTTT. Its translation is CASSPHLQEQLFF.

This clone was counted between two and nine times. The V and J genes are TRBV10-3 and TRBJ2-5; D gene unclear. The germline V gene has CDR1 ENHRY and CDR2 SYGVKD. V was trimmed by 6 bases and J by 5 bases, leaving 13 bases between them. The CDR3 length is 13 residues. CDR3 loop: CAISLAAEETQYF. The CDR3 bases are TGTGCCATCAGCCTGGCGGCCGAGGAGACCCAGTACTTC.

The chain joins TRBV5-8 to TRBJ2-1; TRBD2 matches 10 bases. The CDR3 runs 13 residues. V dropped 3 bases and J dropped 15; count of bases not matched to a gene: 9. Germline V lookup: CDR1 SGHTS, CDR2 YDEGEE. CDR3 nucleotide sequence: TGTGCCAGCAGCTCGCTAGCGGGGGCCCCCCTGTTCTTC. Translation gives CASSSLAGAPLFF. Full variable domain (outside the CDR3, taken from reference TRBV5-8 and TRBJ2-1): EAGVTQSPTHLIKTRGQQATLRCSPISGHTSVYWYQQALGLGLQFLLWYDEGEERNRGNFPPRFSGRQFPNYSSELNVNALELEDSALYLCASSSLAGAPLFFGPGTRLTVL.

The chain couples TRBV6-6 to TRBJ2-3, with D possibly matching TRBD2 (6 bases). The CDR3 runs to 14 residues. Trimming stripped 2 bases from V and 5 bases from J, with 11 bases between. Germline assignment: CDR1 MNHNY and CDR2 SVGAGI (reference sequence). In DNA, the CDR3 is TGTGCCAGCAGTTACGGCAGGGAGGTAGATACGCAGTATTTT. Its protein is CASSYGREVDTQYF.